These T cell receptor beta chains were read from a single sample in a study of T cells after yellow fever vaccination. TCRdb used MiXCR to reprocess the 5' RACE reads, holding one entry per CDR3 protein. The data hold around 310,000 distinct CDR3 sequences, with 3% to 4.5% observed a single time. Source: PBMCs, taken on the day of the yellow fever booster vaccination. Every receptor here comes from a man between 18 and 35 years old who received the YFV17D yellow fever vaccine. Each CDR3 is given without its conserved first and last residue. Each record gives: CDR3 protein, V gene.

ASSLRLPGQETQY | TRBV5-1
ASSPPQGTGYT | TRBV18
ASSKTGGPVETQY | TRBV7-2
ASSQGVPSGNTIY | TRBV18
ASRDWSGGMETQY | TRBV7-2
ASSQRPDRQETQY | TRBV3-1
ASSLRQGVLTEAF | TRBV5-4
ASSFPVLAGEAETQY | TRBV28
ASSPSGYGANVLT | TRBV12-3/TRBV12-4
ASSLGLGIAEAF | TRBV7-9
ASRPEGVYNEQF | TRBV6-2/TRBV6-3
SVEGQVNTEAF | TRBV29-1
ASSESGWGQAF | TRBV10-2
SVQTRWTEAF | TRBV29-1
ATSDFSTDTQY | TRBV24-1
ASSLVYQETQY | TRBV12-3/TRBV12-4
ASSGQAAYGYT | TRBV2
ASSYSTEPIYGYT | TRBV6-5
ASSQQYREKRATGELF | TRBV4-1
ASSLGGTRETQY | TRBV5-1
ASSLARGKMETQY | TRBV5-1
ASSLRASGGNEQF | TRBV5-1
SARPFNTEAF | TRBV20-1
ASSQLWGTEAF | TRBV14
ASRRDRGPGEQF | TRBV6-5
SANFGPNSPLH | TRBV20-1
SKQGANEQF | TRBV20-1
ASTETGVGNIQY | TRBV5-6